Each of the 3 T cell receptor beta chains below was sequenced from the same sample in a study of neoadjuvant nivolumab and ipilimumab in lung cancer. Clones were sequenced by immunoSEQ multiplex PCR, and TCRdb holds only the in-frame ones, with some missing. Of roughly 8,600 clones detected, over 75% appear once; the ten largest clones hold 8%. The sequences come from tumor tissue, collected after neoadjuvant nivolumab, alone or with ipilimumab, at or shortly before surgery. The receptors derive from an adult with non-small cell lung cancer.

This clone was recorded once. The chain recombines TRBV4-1 with TRBJ1-4; 7 nucleotides match TRBD1. Trimming at V came to 4 bases and at J to 2 bases, leaving 7 bases not matched to a gene. Germline-derived CDR1 and CDR2 are MGHRA and YSYEKL. The CDR3 length is 16 residues. CDR3 in DNA: TGCGCCAGCAGCCCTCGACAGGGAGGGACTAATGAAAAACTGTTTTTT. Its protein product is CASSPRQGGTNEKLFF.

The V call is TRBV4-1, the J call TRBJ1-2; 9 bases match TRBD1. CDR3 size: 16 residues. Germline values: CDR1 MGHRA, CDR2 YSYEKL. The V segment lost 1 base and the J segment 0 bases; nucleotides outside the gene matches: 3. Here the CDR3 reads CASSQVGTGTNYGYTF. The CDR3 coding sequence is TGCGCCAGCAGCCAAGTTGGGACAGGGACTAACTATGGCTACACCTTC.

V is TRBV11-3 and J is TRBJ2-3; no clear D gene. V lost 6 bases and J 0 bases, leaving 13 bases between the germline ends. CDR3 length equals 15 residues. Germline V gene sequence: CDR1 SGHNT, CDR2 YENEEA. CDR3 DNA: TGTGCCAGCAGTCTATACGGCAAGAGCACAGATACGCAGTATTTT. This sequence encodes CASSLYGKSTDTQYF.